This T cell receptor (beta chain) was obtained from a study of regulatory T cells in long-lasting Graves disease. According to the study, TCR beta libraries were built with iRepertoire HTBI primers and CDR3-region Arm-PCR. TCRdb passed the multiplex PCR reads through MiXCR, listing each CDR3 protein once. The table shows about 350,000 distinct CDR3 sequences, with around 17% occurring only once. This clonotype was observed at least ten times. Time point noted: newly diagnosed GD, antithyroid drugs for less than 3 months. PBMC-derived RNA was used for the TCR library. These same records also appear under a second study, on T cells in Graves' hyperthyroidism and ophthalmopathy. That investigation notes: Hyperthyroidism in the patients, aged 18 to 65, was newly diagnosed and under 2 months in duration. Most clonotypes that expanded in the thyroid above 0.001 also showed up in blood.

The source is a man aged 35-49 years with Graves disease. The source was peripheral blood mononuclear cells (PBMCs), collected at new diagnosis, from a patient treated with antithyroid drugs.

CDR3 residues: CASSRLGNEKLFF. CDR3 nucleotide sequence: TGTGCCAGCAGCAGGTTGGGTAACGAAAAACTGTTTTTT. V and J are TRBV11-2 and TRBJ1-4; D call uncertain. V lost 5 bases and J lost 8, with 12 bases in between. Germline CDR1 is SGHAT and CDR2 is FQNNGV. This CDR3 contains 13 residues.